This T cell receptor (beta chain) was identified during a study of beta chain features in type 1 diabetes (dated by TCRdb to the late 2010s). Looking at the study overall: Mean age, gender distribution, total cell number and subset yield did not differ between patients and healthy donors. Across all samples, almost 110 million sorted cells were examined, and cell number per subset correlated strongly with RNA yield. In the study, recently diagnosed type 1 diabetes patients and matched healthy donors were compared on the TCRB repertoires of their sorted circulating CD4+ T cell subsets. Regulatory and stem cell-like memory subsets were obtained from only 8 patients and about 8 healthy donors, while naive and central memory subsets were obtained from all 28 donors. General findings and caveats noted by the study authors: Because cDNA was sequenced instead of genomic DNA, activated cells with high expression could be over-represented, although the groups did not differ in activation or CD3 levels. Patients with type 1 diabetes made fewer insertions and deleted more nucleotides at VDJ recombination sites, implying thymic rearrangement abnormalities. A moderate but significant shortening of TCRB CDR3 length was observed in type 1 diabetes patients in all four CD4+ subsets. Naive, central memory and regulatory TCRB repertoires appeared to be more alike among patients than among healthy donors. Only small numbers of individuals were included in the HLA sub-analyses, which left unresolved whether HLA type had any influence on TCRB rearrangement. PCR might favor shorter templates, but patient and control samples were amplified and corrected together, so any skew would affect both groups equally.

In regard to this clone: Its binding antigen is unknown. No per-base quality is available; no much larger clone lies one base away.

The germline V gene yields WSHSY for CDR1 and SAAADI for CDR2. For this chain, trimming is 7 bases at the V end and 5 bases at the J end, and the number of junction bases without a gene match is 4. Including the terminal cysteine and phenylalanine, the CDR3 comprises 13 residues. Only the CDR3 DNA is retained, 39 bases long and in frame from the first base. Each donor gave one peripheral blood draw, around 0.12 L on average, collected into heparinised tubes. A BD FACSAria II was used to sort naive, central memory, regulatory and stem cell-like memory CD4+ T cells with a panel that included CD45RO, CCR7, CD25, CD127, CD95 and CD27. Every sorted population had a purity above 95%. PBMCs were isolated right away by Lymphoprep density gradient centrifugation and were stained directly, without culture. Samples were stained and sorted in pairs, with one healthy donor and one patient per experiment, so that batch effects were minimized.

The entire isolated RNA was reverse transcribed using the High Capacity cDNA Reverse Transcription Kit, and thus expressed TCRB transcripts were sequenced. Deep immunoSEQ sequencing was performed on naive, central memory and regulatory T cell samples, with an average of around 3.5 million total reads per sample. Sorted cells were lysed in RLT buffer and RNA was extracted with DNase-treated RNeasy Micro or Mini kits, depending on cell number. To prevent cross-contamination, every cell subset was processed on its own, while patient and healthy donor samples were processed together. Using the immunoSEQ multiplex PCR, TCRB sequences were amplified from cDNA into 87-bp fragments spanning the CDR3 region. The amplicons were sequenced using the Illumina HiSeq platform. The study's own analysis went as follows. PCR bias was corrected computationally using synthetic template baselines, and reads within Hamming distance 2 were collapsed, with unmergeable singletons discarded. Reads were aligned against IMGT to assign V, D and J genes, CDR3 length and insertions or deletions at six rearrangement sites. Clonotype counts were normalized to sorted cell number within each subset before computing true diversity and Gini coefficients with the tcR R package. The overlap coefficient, calculated on TCRB nucleotide sequences, was used to quantify repertoire sharing. This immuneACCESS table, as held by TCRdb, lists in-frame sequences with V and J called but not all clones. Of the missing ones, under half trace to an unresolved V gene in checked studies; the others have no known cause. That table supplies the V and J calls and clone size; D and trimming were determined from the DNA. The sample includes around 110,000 clones, with about a sixth observed a single time. The top ten clones comprise under 2.5% of the sample.

The chain joins TRBV10-2 to TRBJ2-7, with TRBD1 identical over 11 junction bases. The origin of this receptor is a man under 40 with type 1 diabetes. The sequenced sample was central memory CD4+ T cells from blood. The sequenced DNA: TGCGCCAGCAAAGGACAGGGGGCGGACGAGCAGTACTTC. This encodes CASKGQGADEQYF.